What follows describes a single T cell receptor (beta chain). Template switching added a universal primer binding site, and final cDNA carried unique molecular identifiers. TCRdb re-analysed the 5' RACE reads in MiXCR, keeping a single row per CDR3 protein. This sample has about 520,000 distinct CDR3 sequences, with approximately 22% found just once. This entry belongs to a study of identical twins. Trimming shortened V by 0 bases and J by 6 bases, and 9 bases separated the two germline ends. CDR1 is SGHRS and CDR2 is YFSETQ in the germline V gene. This CDR3 is built from 14 residues. The same sample was also studied in work on T cells expressing NK-cell markers. That source reports: Within the sequenced cohort of eight donors, seven exhibited HCMV seropositivity and one was seronegative.

The clonotype comes from a woman between 18 and 29 years old in good health. V and J are TRBV5-1 and TRBJ1-4, with D unresolved. Sequenced: CD4+ T cells sorted from blood. The CDR3, as DNA: TGCGCCAGCAGCTTGGGCAGGCGGGATGAAAAACTGTTTTTT. Protein product: CASSLGRRDEKLFF.